Listed below are T cell receptor beta chains from one sample, sequenced in a study of cytomegalovirus exposure and HLA in healthy donors. Sequencing was performed with immunoSEQ multiplex PCR; in TCRdb, only in-frame clones are kept and a portion is missing. The table records about 120,000 clones, 77% of them present only once. Input material: PBMCs. These TCRs come from a man aged 40-55 years in good health and CMV-seropositive. CDR3s include the opening cysteine and the closing phenylalanine or tryptophan. Part of the rows lack a size; the others show once, few, many or a class for expanded clones.

.	TRBV29-1	TRBJ2-7	CSVEGGGAREQYF
.	TRBV19	TRBJ2-7	CASSIKSGGAHEQYF
once	TRBV9	TRBJ2-7	CASSAREGEQYF
.	TRBV29-1	TRBJ2-5	CSGSSRLAGGETQYF
once	TRBV2	TRBJ1-5	CASSEGRGGGNQPQHF
.	TRBV18	TRBJ1-5	CASSPLGQGAAQPQHF
.	TRBV27	TRBJ2-7	CASSPKPGQGSSEQYF
.	TRBV9	TRBJ1-3	CASSGTGLTSGNTIYF
.	TRBV5-8	TRBJ2-2	CASSFGQGPNTGELFF
.	TRBV4-1	TRBJ1-2	CASSRDSGYTF
.	TRBV18	TRBJ2-2	CASSPGLTGELFF
.	TRBV5-1	TRBJ1-4	CASSTSGAYEKLFF
.	TRBV5-1	TRBJ2-7	CASSGLAGDSYEQYF
.	TRBV7-2	TRBJ2-1	CASSTGPYREGEGNEQFF
.	TRBV10-3	TRBJ2-2	CAISAPRGSTGELFF
.	TRBV19	TRBJ2-7	CASSPRKGTYEQYF
.	TRBV5-1	TRBJ2-7	CASSQTGAYEQYF
few	TRBV6-5	TRBJ2-7	CASSTGGVDSYEQYF
.	TRBV28	TRBJ1-5	CASSIQGSGNQPQHF
.	TRBV6-1	TRBJ2-3	CASSAPGTRRHTDTQYF
.	TRBV5-1	TRBJ1-1	CASSFIGENTEAFF
.	TRBV7-9	TRBJ2-2	CAWIGQLNTGELFF
.	TRBV7-2	TRBJ1-2	CASSLGGEGYTF
.	TRBV6-5	TRBJ1-6	CASSYTKSGGTSPLHF
.	TRBV15	TRBJ1-4	CATSSRGVLEKLFF
few	TRBV6-6	TRBJ1-2	CASSGDSGYTF
.	TRBV6-1	TRBJ1-5	CASSPGAYSNQPQHF
.	TRBV21-1	TRBJ1-5	CASSTLRGLRQPQHF
few	TRBV14	.	CASSQDYYEQYF
.	TRBV2	TRBJ1-5	CASSAVYSNQPQHF
once	TRBV5-1	TRBJ1-5	CASSLGDRGQPQHF
.	TRBV2	TRBJ2-1	CASSYRLAPSSYNEQFF
.	TRBV11-2	TRBJ2-3	CASTGGADTQYF
.	TRBV2	TRBJ2-5	CASSVGRETQYF
once	TRBV7-2	TRBJ2-5	CASSLGLRGRGETQYF
.	TRBV15	TRBJ2-1	CATSRDGGKVIASGYNEQFF
.	TRBV11-2	TRBJ2-3	CASSFPGRDKDTDTQYF
.	TRBV2	TRBJ2-5	CASSEKEAGFRETQYF
.	TRBV19	TRBJ2-3	CASSPQAGLLGDTQYF
.	TRBV7-2	TRBJ1-1	CASSFFPTGGWNTEAFF
.	TRBV27	TRBJ2-7	CASSVGSSDYEQYF
once	TRBV30	TRBJ2-1	CAWRGAGSYNEQFF
.	TRBV7-9	TRBJ2-5	CASSYPQGAVEETQYF
.	TRBV4-1	TRBJ2-5	CASSQDRGEPRTQYF
.	TRBV4-3	TRBJ1-4	CASSRGDRGNEKLFF
.	TRBV30	TRBJ2-5	CAWRGDRGTQETQYF
few	TRBV4-2	TRBJ2-3	CASSQGPGQGADTQYF
.	TRBV7-8	TRBJ2-5	CASLEGGRRETQYF